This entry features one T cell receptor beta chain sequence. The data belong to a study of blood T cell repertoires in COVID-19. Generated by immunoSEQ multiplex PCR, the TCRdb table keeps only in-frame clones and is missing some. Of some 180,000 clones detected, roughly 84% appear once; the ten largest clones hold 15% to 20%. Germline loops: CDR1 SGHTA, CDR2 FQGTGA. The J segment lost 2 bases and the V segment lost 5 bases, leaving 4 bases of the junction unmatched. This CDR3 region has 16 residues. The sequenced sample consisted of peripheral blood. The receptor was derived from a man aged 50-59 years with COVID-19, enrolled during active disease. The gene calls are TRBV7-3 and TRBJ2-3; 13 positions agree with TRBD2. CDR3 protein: CASSRGTSGVTDTQYF. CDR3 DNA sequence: TGTGCCAGCAGCCGCGGGACTAGCGGGGTCACAGATACGCAGTATTTT.